The entry that follows covers one TCR beta chain sequence. Its antigen is unidentified. A much larger clone lies one base from this, so it may be a read error. This specimen belongs to a study of T cell repertoires in cytomegalovirus infection. Background on the study: CMV epitopes used comprised recently identified HLA-C-restricted ones and well-studied HLA-B-restricted ones. Study-wide findings and caveats: Accumulated public TCR beta family frequency recognized individuals carrying CMV together with the relevant HLA. Clonotypes of TCR beta that were HLA-C-restricted and CMV-specific dominated the ex vivo response.

Trimming at V came to 5 bases and at J to 5 bases, leaving 9 bases not matched to a gene. Germline V lookup: CDR1 SGHTA, CDR2 FQGNSA. This CDR3 spans 16 amino acids. TCRdb reanalysed the reads using MiXCR and keeps one entry per CDR3 protein. The data show about 480,000 distinct CDR3 sequences, 30% to 40% seen once. The sequence came from a human donor in good health (CMV status not recorded). Some clones in this sample may be carry-over from other donors' samples. This chain joins TRBV7-2 and TRBJ2-1; 10 bases match TRBD2. The sample consisted of cultured PBMCs, taken from culture after CMV antigen stimulation. The CDR3 loop reads CASSPPRTSGHNEQFF. CDR3 DNA sequence: TGTGCCAGCAGCCCGCCAAGGACTAGCGGACACAATGAGCAGTTCTTC.